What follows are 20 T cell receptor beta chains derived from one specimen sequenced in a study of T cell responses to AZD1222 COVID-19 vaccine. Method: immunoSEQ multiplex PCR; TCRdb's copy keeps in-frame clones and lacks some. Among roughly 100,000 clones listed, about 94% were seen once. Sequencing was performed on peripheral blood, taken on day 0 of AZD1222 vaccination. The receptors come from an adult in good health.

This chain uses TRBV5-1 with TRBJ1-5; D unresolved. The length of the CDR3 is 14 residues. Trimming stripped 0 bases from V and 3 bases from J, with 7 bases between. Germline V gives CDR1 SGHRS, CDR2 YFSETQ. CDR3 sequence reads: CASSLGPINQPQHF. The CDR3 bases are TGCGCCAGCAGCTTGGGACCGATCAATCAGCCCCAGCATTTT. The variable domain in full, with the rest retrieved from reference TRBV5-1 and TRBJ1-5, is KAGVTQTPRYLIKTRGQQVTLSCSPISGHRSVSWYQQTPGQGLQFLFEYFSETQRNKGNFPGRFSGRQFSNSRSEMNVSTLELGDSALYLCASSLGPINQPQHFGDGTRLSIL.

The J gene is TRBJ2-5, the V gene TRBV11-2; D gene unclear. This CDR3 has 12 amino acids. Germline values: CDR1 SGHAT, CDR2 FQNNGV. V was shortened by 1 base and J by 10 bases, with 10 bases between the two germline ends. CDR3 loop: CASSLVWNYQYF. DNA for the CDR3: TGTGCCAGCAGCTTAGTATGGAATTACCAGTACTTC.

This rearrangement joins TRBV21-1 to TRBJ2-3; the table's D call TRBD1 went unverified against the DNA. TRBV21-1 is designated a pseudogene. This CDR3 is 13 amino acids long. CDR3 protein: CASSGRVKDTQYF. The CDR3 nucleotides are TGTGCCTCCTCCGGCAGGGTGAAAGACACGCAGTATTTT.

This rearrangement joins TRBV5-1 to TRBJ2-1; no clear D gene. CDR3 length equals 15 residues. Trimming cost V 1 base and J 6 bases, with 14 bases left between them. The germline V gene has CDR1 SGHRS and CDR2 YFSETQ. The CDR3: CASSLSGFGGNEQFF. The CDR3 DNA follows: TGCGCCAGCAGCTTGTCCGGCTTCGGTGGCAATGAGCAGTTCTTC. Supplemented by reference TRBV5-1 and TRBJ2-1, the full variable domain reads KAGVTQTPRYLIKTRGQQVTLSCSPISGHRSVSWYQQTPGQGLQFLFEYFSETQRNKGNFPGRFSGRQFSNSRSEMNVSTLELGDSALYLCASSLSGFGGNEQFFGPGTRLTVL.

The CDR3 region is CASSVAGVGYNEQFF. The CDR3 DNA reads as TGTGCCAGCAGCGTAGCTGGGGTAGGGTACAATGAGCAGTTCTTC. This chain connects TRBV9 to TRBJ2-1; D unclear. Germline-derived CDR1 and CDR2 are SGDLS and YYNGEE. The CDR3 length is 15 residues. The V end was cut by 0 bases, the J end by 4 bases, with 11 bases between.

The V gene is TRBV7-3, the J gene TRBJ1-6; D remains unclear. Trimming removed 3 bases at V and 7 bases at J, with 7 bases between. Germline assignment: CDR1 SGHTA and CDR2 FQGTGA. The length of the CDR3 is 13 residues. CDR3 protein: CASSLYSNSPLHF. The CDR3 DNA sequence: TGTGCCAGCAGCTTGTACTCAAATTCACCCCTCCACTTT.

CDR3 amino acids: CASSLSYEQYF. CDR3 sequence (DNA): TGTGCCAGCAGTCTCTCCTACGAGCAGTACTTC. The J gene is TRBJ2-7, the V gene TRBV2; D uncertain. Germline V lookup: CDR1 SNHLY, CDR2 FYNNEI. The CDR3 has 11 amino acids. Deletions cut 5 bases from V and 0 bases from J, with 2 bases between. Variable domain in full (rest from reference TRBV2 and TRBJ2-7): EPEVTQTPSHQVTQMGQEVILRCVPISNHLYFYWYRQILGQKVEFLVSFYNNEISEKSEIFDDQFSVERPDGSNFTLKIRSTKLEDSAMYFCASSLSYEQYFGPGTRLTVT.

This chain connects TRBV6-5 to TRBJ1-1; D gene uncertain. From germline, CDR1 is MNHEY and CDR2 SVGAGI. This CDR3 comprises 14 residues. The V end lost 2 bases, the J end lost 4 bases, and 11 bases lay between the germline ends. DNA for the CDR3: TGTGCCAGCAGTTACAGACAATCTATCACTGAAGCTTTCTTT. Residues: CASSYRQSITEAFF.

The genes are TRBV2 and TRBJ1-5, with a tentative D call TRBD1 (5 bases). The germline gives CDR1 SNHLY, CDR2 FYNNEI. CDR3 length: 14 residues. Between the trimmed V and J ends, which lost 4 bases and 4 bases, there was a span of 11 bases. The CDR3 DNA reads TGTGCCAGCAGTGTCTGGGACCAAAATCAGCCCCAGCATTTT. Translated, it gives CASSVWDQNQPQHF.

CDR3 in amino acids: CAWSETSGSISGELFF. Written as DNA, the CDR3 is TGTGCCTGGAGTGAGACTAGCGGGAGTATTTCCGGGGAGCTGTTTTTT. This chain connects TRBV30 to TRBJ2-2; 12 nucleotides align to TRBD2. The V and J ends lost 1 base and 6 bases, in that order; junction bases with no gene match: 6. CDR1 is GTSNPN and CDR2 is SVGIG in the germline V gene (reference sequence). There are 16 residues in the CDR3.

The CDR3 region is CASRGAGGFYEQYF. In DNA, the CDR3 is TGTGCCAGCAGAGGGGCAGGGGGCTTCTACGAGCAGTACTTC. V is TRBV6-5 and J is TRBJ2-7, with 8 bases identical to TRBD1. J lost 3 bases, V lost 6 bases, and 7 bases had no gene match. Germline V gene data show CDR1 as MNHEY and CDR2 as SVGAGI. This CDR3 region has 14 residues.

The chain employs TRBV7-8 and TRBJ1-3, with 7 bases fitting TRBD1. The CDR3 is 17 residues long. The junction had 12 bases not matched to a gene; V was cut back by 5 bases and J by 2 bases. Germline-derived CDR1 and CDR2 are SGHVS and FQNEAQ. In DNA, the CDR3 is TGTGCCAGCAGCCATTCACAGGGGCTTCGGACTGGAAACACCATATATTTT. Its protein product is CASSHSQGLRTGNTIYF.

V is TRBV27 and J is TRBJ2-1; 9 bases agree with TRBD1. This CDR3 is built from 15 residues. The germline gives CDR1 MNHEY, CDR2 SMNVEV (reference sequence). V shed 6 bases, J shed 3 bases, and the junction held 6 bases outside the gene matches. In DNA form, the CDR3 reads TGTGCCAGCAGCCTAGGACAGGGGTTCTACAATGAGCAGTTCTTC. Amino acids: CASSLGQGFYNEQFF.

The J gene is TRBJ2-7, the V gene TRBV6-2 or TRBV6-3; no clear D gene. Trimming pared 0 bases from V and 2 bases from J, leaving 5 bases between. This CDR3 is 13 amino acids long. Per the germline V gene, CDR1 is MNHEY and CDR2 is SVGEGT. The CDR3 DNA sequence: TGTGCCAGCAGTTACTCCCCTACCTACGAGCAGTACTTC. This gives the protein CASSYSPTYEQYF.

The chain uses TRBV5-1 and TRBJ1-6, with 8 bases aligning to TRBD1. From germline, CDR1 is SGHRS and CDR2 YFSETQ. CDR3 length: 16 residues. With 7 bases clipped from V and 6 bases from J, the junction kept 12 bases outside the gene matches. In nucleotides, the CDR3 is TGCGCCAGCGCCCGATGGACAGGGACCTCTAATTCACCCCTCCACTTT. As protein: CASARWTGTSNSPLHF. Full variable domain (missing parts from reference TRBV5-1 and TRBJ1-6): KAGVTQTPRYLIKTRGQQVTLSCSPISGHRSVSWYQQTPGQGLQFLFEYFSETQRNKGNFPGRFSGRQFSNSRSEMNVSTLELGDSALYLCASARWTGTSNSPLHFGNGTRLTVT.

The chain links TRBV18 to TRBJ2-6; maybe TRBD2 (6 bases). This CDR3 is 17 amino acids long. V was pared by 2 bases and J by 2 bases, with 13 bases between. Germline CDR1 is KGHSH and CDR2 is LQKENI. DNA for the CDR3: TGTGCCAGCTCACCAACGGACGGGAGCCCTGGGGCCAACGTCCTGACTTTC. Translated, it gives CASSPTDGSPGANVLTF. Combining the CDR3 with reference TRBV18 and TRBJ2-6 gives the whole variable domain NAGVMQNPRHLVRRRGQEARLRCSPMKGHSHVYWYRQLPEEGLKFMVYLQKENIIDESGMPKERFSAEFPKEGPSILRIQQVVRGDSAAYFCASSPTDGSPGANVLTFGAGSRLTVL.

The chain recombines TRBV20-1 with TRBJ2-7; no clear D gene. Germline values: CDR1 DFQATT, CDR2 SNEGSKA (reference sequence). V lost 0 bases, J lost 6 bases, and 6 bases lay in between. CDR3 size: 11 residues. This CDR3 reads CSARDGPEQYF. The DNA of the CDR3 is TGCAGTGCTAGAGATGGCCCCGAGCAGTACTTC.

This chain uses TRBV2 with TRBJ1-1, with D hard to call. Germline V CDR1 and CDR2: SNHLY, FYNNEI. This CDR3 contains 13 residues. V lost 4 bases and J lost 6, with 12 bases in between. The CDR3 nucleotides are TGTGCCAGCAGTGTGTACCTTTTGGCTGAAGCTTTCTTT. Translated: CASSVYLLAEAFF.

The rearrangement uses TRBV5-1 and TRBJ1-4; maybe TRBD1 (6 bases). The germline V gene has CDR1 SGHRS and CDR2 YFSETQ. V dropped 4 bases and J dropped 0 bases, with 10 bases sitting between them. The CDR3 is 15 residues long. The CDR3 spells CASSAPGATNEKLFF. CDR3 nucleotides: TGCGCCAGCAGCGCCCCAGGGGCAACTAATGAAAAACTGTTTTTT.

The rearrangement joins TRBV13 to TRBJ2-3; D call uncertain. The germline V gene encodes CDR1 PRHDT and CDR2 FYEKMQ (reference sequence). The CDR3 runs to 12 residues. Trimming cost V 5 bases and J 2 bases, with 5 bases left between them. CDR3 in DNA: TGTGCCAGCAGCCCCTACACAGATACGCAGTATTTT. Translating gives CASSPYTDTQYF. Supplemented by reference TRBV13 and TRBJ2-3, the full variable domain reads AAGVIQSPRHLIKEKRETATLKCYPIPRHDTVYWYQQGPGQDPQFLISFYEKMQSDKGSIPDRFSAQQFSDYHSELNMSSLELGDSALYFCASSPYTDTQYFGPGTRLTVL.